This T cell receptor (beta chain) was retrieved from a study of CD8+ T cells in alopecia areata. For the study at large: Oral tofacitinib, 5 to 10 mg twice daily, was given in an open-label trial.

Treatment indicated: oral pan-JAK inhibitor, 5-10 mg twice daily. CDR3 length equals 15 residues. The V gene lost 5 bases and the J gene lost 3 bases, with 14 bases spanning the gap. CDR1 and CDR2 (germline): LNHDA, SQIVND (reference sequence). Details on this clone: This sample also contains other DNA sequences that code for the same CDR3.

Following RNA extraction, reverse transcription yielded cDNA that acted as the sequencing template. Assay used: immunoSEQ multiplex PCR; TCRdb lists only in-frame clones, some missing. The repertoire has 95,000 to 150,000 clones, 53% of them found once; the top ten carry roughly 0.5%. The sequence was collected from a human donor with alopecia areata. Sequenced material: CD4+ T cells sorted from blood, taken at week 4, from a patient treated with tofacitinib. The chain recombines TRBV19 with TRBJ1-5; a weak D match, TRBD1 (6 bases). For the CDR3, the DNA is TGTGCCAGTAGTTTACCGGGACACTCCAATCAGCCCCAGCATTTT. The encoded protein is CASSLPGHSNQPQHF.